The clone carrying this T cell receptor beta chain was detected only once. These data are taken from a study of blood T cell repertoires in COVID-19. On the study more broadly: Samples of COVID-19 (acute and convalescent) were obtained from the United States, Italy and Spain.

Repertoires were generated with immunoSEQ multiplex PCR, while TCRdb's copy carries only in-frame clones and drops some. The data show about 140,000 clones, more than 65% seen once. This CDR3 contains 17 residues. Trimming at V came to 4 bases and at J to 2 bases, leaving 10 bases not matched to a gene. Per germline, CDR1 KGHDR and CDR2 SFDVKD. The V and J genes are TRBV24-1 and TRBJ2-5; 9 bases line up with TRBD1. The sequencing input was peripheral blood. This TCR was sampled from a man older than 75 with acute or convalescent COVID-19. The CDR3 loop is CATSDLGQGRGQETQYF. The CDR3 DNA reads TGTGCCACCAGTGACTTGGGACAGGGACGAGGGCAAGAGACCCAGTACTTC.